Listed here is a single T cell receptor (beta chain). A junction boundary mismatches the germline segment, possibly from a read error. Per germline, CDR1 MNHEY and CDR2 SMNVEV (reference sequence). The CDR3 runs to 20 residues. It was with 60 Vbeta and 13 Jbeta primers that the PCR ran. Here immunoSEQ multiplex PCR was the method, and the copy in TCRdb shows in-frame clones only, minus some. The sample holds about 150,000 clones, over 50% seen once. The data derive from a study of cytomegalovirus exposure and HLA in healthy donors. The receptor comes from a human donor in good health. Sequencing was done on a sample of PBMCs. The rearrangement joins TRBV27 to TRBJ2-2, with a possible D match to TRBD2 (5 bases). CDR3 in DNA: TGTGCCAGCAGTCATGTAGCGACCCACTCGGGGAAACCGAAGACCGGGGAGCTGTTTTTT. Amino acid sequence: CASSHVATHSGKPKTGELFF.